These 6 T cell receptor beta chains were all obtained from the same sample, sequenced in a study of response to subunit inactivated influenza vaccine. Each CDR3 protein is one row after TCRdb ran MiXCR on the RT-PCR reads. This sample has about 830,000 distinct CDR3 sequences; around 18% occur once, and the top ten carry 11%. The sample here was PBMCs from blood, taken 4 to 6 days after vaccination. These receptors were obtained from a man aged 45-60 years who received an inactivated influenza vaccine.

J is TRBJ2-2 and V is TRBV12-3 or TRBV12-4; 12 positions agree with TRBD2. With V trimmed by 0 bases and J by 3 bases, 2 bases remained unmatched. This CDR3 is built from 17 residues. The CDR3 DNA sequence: TGTGCCAGCAGTTTAGCGCTAGCGGGAGGGCACACCGGGGAGCTGTTTTTT. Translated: CASSLALAGGHTGELFF.

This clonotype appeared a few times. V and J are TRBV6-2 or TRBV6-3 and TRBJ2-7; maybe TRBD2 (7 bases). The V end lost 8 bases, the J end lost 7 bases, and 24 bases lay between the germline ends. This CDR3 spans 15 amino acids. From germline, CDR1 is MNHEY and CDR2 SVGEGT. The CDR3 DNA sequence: TGTGCCAGCCGCTCACGGGGGGCCCCGTTTATGGAGCAGTACTTC. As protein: CASRSRGAPFMEQYF.

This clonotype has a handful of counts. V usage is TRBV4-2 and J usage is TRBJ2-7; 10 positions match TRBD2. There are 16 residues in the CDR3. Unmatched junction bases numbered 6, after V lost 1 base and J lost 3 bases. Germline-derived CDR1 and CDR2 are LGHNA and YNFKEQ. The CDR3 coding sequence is TGTGCCAGCAGCCAAGTTAGCGGGGGGCGGCTCTACGAGCAGTACTTC. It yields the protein CASSQVSGGRLYEQYF.

The CDR3 DNA reads TGTGCGAAGAGCCTCCAAGAGACCCAGTACTTC. Protein sequence: CAKSLQETQYF. This chain uses TRBV7-3 with TRBJ2-5, with D uncertain. Germline CDR1 reads SGHTA; CDR2 reads FQGTGA. The CDR3 covers 11 residues.

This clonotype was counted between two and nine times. The chain's CDR3 is CARTRDGGWTEAFF. DNA for the CDR3: TGTGCCAGGACCAGGGACGGGGGATGGACTGAAGCTTTCTTT. The rearrangement joins TRBV2 to TRBJ1-1; the D gene is possibly TRBD1 (5 bases). Deletions cut 9 bases from V and 5 bases from J, with 19 bases between. The CDR3 loop spans 14 amino acids. The V gene's germline CDR1 is SNHLY and CDR2 FYNNEI.

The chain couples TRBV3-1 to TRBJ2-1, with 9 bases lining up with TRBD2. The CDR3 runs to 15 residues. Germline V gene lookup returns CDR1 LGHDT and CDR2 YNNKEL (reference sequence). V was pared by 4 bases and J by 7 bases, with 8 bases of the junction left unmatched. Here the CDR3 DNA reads TGTGCCAGCAGCCCACGGGCTAGCGGGATGAATGAGCAGTTCTTC. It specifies CASSPRASGMNEQFF.